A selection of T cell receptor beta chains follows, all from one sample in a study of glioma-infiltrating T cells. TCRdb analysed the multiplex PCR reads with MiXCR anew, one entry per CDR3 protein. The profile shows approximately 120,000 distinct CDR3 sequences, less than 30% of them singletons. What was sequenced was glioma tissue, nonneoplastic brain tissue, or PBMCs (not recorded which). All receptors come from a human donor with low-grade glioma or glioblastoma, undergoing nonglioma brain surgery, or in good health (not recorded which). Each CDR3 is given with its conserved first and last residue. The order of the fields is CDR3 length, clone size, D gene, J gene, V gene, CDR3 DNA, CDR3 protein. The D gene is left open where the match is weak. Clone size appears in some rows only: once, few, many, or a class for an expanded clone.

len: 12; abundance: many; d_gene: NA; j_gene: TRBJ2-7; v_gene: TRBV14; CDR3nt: TGTGCCAGCAGCCAATGGGACGGCGAGCAGTACTTC; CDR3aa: CASSQWDGEQYF
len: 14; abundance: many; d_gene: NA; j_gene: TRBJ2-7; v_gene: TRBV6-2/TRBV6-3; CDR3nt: TGTGCCAGCAGTTACTTGGCCTTCGGAGACGAGCAGTACTTC; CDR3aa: CASSYLAFGDEQYF
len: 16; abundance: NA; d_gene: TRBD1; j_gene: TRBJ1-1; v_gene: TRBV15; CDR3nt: TGTGCCACCAGCAAGAGAAAGGGACAGTGGAACACTGAAGCTTACTTT; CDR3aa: CATSKRKGQWNTEAYF
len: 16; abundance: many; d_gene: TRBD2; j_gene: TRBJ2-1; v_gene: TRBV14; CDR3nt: TGTGCCAGCAGCCCCCCTTTAACTAGCGGATACAATGAGCAGTTCTTC; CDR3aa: CASSPPLTSGYNEQFF
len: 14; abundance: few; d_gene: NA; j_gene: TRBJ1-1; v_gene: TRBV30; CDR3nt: TGTGCCTGGAGTCCACCACGGACGACGGGGGCAACTTTCTTT; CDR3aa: CAWSPPRTTGATFF
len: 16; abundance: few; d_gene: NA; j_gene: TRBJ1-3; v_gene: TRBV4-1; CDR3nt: TGCGCCAGCAGCCACCTCGCTATGAGCTCTGGAAACACCATATATTTT; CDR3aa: CASSHLAMSSGNTIYF
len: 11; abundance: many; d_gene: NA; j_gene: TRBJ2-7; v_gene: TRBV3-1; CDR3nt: TGTGCCAGCAGCCAAAGAAGGGAGGTGTACTTC; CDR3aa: CASSQRREVYF
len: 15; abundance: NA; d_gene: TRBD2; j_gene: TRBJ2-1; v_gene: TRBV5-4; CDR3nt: TGTGCCAGCAGCACGGGACTAGGCTCGTACAATGAGCAGTTCTTC; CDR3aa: CASSTGLGSYNEQFF
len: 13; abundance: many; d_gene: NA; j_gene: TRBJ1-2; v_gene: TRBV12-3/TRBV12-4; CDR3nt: TGTGCCAGCAGCCTTGAACTCAACTATGGCTACACCTTC; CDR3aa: CASSLELNYGYTF
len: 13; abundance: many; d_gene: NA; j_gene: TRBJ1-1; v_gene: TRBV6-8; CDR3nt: TGTGCCAGCAGTTACCAGGGAACCGCTGAAGCGTGCTTT; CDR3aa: CASSYQGTAEACF
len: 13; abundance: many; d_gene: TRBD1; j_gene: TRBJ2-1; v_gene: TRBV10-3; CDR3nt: TGTGCCATCCGGGACAGTTCCTACAATGAGCAGTTCTTC; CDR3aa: CAIRDSSYNEQFF
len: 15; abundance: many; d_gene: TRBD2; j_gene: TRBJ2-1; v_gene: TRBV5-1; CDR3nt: TGCGCCAGCAGCAGGACTAGTTTTGGGGTTGATGAGCAGTTCTTC; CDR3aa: CASSRTSFGVDEQFF
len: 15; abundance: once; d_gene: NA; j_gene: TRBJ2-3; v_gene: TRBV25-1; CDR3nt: TGTGCCAGCAGTGAAATTAGCGGAAACACAGATACGCAGTATTTT; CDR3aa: CASSEISGNTDTQYF
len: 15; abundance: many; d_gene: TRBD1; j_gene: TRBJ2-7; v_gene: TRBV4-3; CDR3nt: TGCGCCAGCAGCACTAGTCGACAGGGATCCTACGAGCAGTACTTC; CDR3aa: CASSTSRQGSYEQYF
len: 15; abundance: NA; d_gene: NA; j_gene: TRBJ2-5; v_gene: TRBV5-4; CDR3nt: TGTGCCAGCAGCTCACTACAGGGGTCTCGGGAGACCCAGAACTTC; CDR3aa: CASSSLQGSRETQNF
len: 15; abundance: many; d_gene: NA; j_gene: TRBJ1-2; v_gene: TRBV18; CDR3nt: TGTGCCAGCTCACCCCCCGCAGGCCCTAACTATGGCTACACCTTC; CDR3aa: CASSPPAGPNYGYTF
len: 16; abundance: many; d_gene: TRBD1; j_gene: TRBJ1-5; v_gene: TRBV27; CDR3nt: TGTGCCAGCAGTCTTAAGTGGGACAGTAGCAATCAGCCCCAGCATTTT; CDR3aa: CASSLKWDSSNQPQHF
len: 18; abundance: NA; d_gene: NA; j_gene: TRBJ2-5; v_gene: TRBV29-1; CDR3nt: TGCAGCGTCCCTCCCGCAGACCGAGGGAACCTTCGTCAAGAGACCCTGTACTTC; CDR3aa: CSVPPADRGNLRQETLYF
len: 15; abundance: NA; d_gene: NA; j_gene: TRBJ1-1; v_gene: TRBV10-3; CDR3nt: TGTGCCATCAGTGATTTATCCAGGGCATTAGCTGAAGCTTTCTTT; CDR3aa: CAISDLSRALAEAFF
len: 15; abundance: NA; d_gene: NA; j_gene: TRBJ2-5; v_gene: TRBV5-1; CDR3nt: TGCGCCAGCAGCCCATTAAGGGGATCTCAAGAGACCCAGTACTTC; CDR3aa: CASSPLRGSQETQYF
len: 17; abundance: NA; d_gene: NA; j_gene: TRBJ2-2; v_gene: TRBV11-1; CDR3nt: TGTGCCAGCGGCTTAGCCTTAAGGGACTTATACACCGGGGAGCTGTTTTTT; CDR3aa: CASGLALRDLYTGELFF
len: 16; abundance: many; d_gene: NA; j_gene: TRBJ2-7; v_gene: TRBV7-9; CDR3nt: TGTGCCAGCAGGCCCCTCCGCCAATTGGGTCTCTACGAGCAGTACTTC; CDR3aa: CASRPLRQLGLYEQYF
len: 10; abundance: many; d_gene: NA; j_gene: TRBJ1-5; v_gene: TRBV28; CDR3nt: TGTGCCAGCGGGGATCAGCCCCAGCATTTT; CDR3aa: CASGDQPQHF
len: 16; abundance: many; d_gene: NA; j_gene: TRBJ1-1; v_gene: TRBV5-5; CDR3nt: TGTGCCAGCAGCCTATCCCCGACAGGAACCCCACCTGAAGCTTTCTTT; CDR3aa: CASSLSPTGTPPEAFF
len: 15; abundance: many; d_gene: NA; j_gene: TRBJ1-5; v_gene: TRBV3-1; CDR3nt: TGTGCCAGCAGCCAAAGACAGGCGGCGGATCAGCCCCAGCATTTT; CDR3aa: CASSQRQAADQPQHF
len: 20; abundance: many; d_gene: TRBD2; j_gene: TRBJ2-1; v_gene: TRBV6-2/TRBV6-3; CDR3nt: TGTGCCAGCAGTAATCCGGGACTAGCGGGGTCTGTTCGCTCCTACAATGAGCAGTTCTTC; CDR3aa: CASSNPGLAGSVRSYNEQFF
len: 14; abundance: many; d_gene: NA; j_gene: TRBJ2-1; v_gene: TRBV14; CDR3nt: TGTGCCAGCAGCCAAGAATTAGCGTTGAATGAGCAGTTCTTC; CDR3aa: CASSQELALNEQFF
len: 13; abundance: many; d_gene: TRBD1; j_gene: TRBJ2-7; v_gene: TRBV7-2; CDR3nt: TGTGCCAGCTCAAAGGGGGCTGTCGGGGAGCAGTACTTC; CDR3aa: CASSKGAVGEQYF
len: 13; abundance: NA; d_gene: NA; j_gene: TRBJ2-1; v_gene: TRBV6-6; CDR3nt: TGTGCCACCAGTTACGGCCTTTACAATGAGCAGTTCTTC; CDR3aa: CATSYGLYNEQFF
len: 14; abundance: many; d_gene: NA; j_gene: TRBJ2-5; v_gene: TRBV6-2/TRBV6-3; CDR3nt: TGTGCCAGCAGTTACTCGACTAGACGAGAGACCCAGTACTTC; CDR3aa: CASSYSTRRETQYF
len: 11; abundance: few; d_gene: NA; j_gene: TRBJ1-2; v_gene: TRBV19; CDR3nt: TGTGCCAGTATGGGGGACTATGGCTACACCTTC; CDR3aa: CASMGDYGYTF
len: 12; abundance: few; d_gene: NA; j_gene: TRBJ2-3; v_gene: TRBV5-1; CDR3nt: TGCGCCAGCAGCTTGGCCGTAGATACGCAGTATTTT; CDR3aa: CASSLAVDTQYF
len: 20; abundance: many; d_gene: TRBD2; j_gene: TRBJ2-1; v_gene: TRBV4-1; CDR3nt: TGCGCCAGCAGCCAAGCGCGGGGACTAGCGGGAGGTGCCCTCCACAATGAGCAGTTCTTC; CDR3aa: CASSQARGLAGGALHNEQFF
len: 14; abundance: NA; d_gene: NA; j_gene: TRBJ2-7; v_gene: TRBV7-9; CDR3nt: TGTGCCAGCAGCCCCACGGGACGCTCCTACGGGCAGTACTTC; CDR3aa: CASSPTGRSYGQYF
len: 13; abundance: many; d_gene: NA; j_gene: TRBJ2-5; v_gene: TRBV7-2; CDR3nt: TGTGCCAGCAGCCCCGGCCGGGATGAGACCCAGTACTTC; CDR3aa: CASSPGRDETQYF
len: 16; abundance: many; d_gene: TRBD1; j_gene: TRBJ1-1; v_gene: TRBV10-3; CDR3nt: TGTGCCATCAGCCCTAGGGACAGGGGTTTTTTCACTGAAGCTTTCTTT; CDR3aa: CAISPRDRGFFTEAFF
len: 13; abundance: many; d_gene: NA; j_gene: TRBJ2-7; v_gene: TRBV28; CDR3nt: TGTGCCAGCAGTTTCGGGCGAGGGCCGTACCAGTACTTC; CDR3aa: CASSFGRGPYQYF
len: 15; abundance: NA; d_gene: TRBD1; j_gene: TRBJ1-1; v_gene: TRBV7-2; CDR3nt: TGTGCCAGCAGCTCGGGACAGGGTCCGAACACTGAAGCTTTCTTT; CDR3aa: CASSSGQGPNTEAFF
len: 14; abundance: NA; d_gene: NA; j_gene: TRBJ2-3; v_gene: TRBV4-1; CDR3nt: TGCTCCAGCAGCCAGCGGAGGGTTTCAGATACGCAGTATTTT; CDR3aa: CSSSQRRVSDTQYF
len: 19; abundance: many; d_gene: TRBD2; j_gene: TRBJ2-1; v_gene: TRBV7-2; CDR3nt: TGTGCCAGCAGCTTACCGGCGGGGGGTAAGGCGGGCGTCTACAATGAGCAGTTCTTC; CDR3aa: CASSLPAGGKAGVYNEQFF
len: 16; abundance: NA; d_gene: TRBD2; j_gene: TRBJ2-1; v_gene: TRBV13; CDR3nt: TGTGCCAGCAAGACCTTAGCGGGGGGCTCCTACAATGAGCAGTTCTTC; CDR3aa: CASKTLAGGSYNEQFF
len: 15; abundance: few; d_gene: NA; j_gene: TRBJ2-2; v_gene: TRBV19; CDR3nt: TGTGCCAGTAGTTTGACTTCTCCGGGCACCGGGGAGCTGTTTTTT; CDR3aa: CASSLTSPGTGELFF
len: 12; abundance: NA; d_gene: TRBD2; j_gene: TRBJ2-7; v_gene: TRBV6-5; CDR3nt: TGTGGCAGTTGGGGACTAGCCTTCGAGCAGTACTTC; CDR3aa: CGSWGLAFEQYF